Each of the 21 T cell receptor beta chains below was sequenced from the same sample in a study of shared clonotypes between healthy human individuals. Sequencing used immunoSEQ multiplex PCR; TCRdb keeps in-frame clones, though not all of them. The sample lists around 990,000 clones, about 80% occurring once. The specimen was memory CD4+ T cells from PBMCs. This sample's subset: CD45RA-negative fraction. Receptors originate from a young man in good health. Some clones in this sample may be carry-over from other donors' samples.

This clone was detected once. The V and J genes are TRBV6-6 and TRBJ2-1; 10 positions match TRBD2. The V gene's germline CDR1 is MNHNY and CDR2 SVGAGI (reference sequence). The junction had 4 bases not matched to a gene; V was cut back by 8 bases and J by 0 bases. This CDR3 contains 15 residues. The CDR3 DNA reads TGTGCCAGCGGCTTAGCGGGAGGCTCCTACAATGAGCAGTTCTTC. Amino acids: CASGLAGGSYNEQFF.

This clone was detected once. V is TRBV7-9 and J is TRBJ2-1; the match to TRBD2 covers 7 bases. The CDR3 covers 15 residues. Germline lookup yields CDR1 SEHNR and CDR2 FQNEAQ (reference sequence). V lost 4 bases and J lost 11; bases outside the gene matches: 14. CDR3 DNA sequence: TGTGCCAGCAGCTCTGCTGGCGGGAGATACTCCAAGCAGTTCTTC. It encodes CASSSAGGRYSKQFF.

This clone showed up just once. V and J are TRBV5-5 and TRBJ1-4; D gene ambiguous. The CDR3 contains 13 residues. The V gene lost 5 bases and the J gene lost 6 bases, with 11 bases spanning the gap. The germline V gene has CDR1 SGHKS and CDR2 YYEKEE (reference sequence). CDR3 DNA: TGTGCCAGCAGTCGGGCCCAGGATGAAAAACTGTTTTTT. As protein: CASSRAQDEKLFF.

The V call is TRBV6-5, the J call TRBJ2-7, with 7 bases fitting TRBD1. The CDR3 length is 16 residues. V was clipped by 0 bases and J by 7 bases; unmatched bases: 12. Germline V lookup: CDR1 MNHEY, CDR2 SVGAGI. The CDR3 nucleotides are TGTGCCAGCAGTTACTCGATAGGACAGGCCCTCCGGGAGCAGTACTTC. Translated: CASSYSIGQALREQYF.

This chain's CDR3 is CASSPWVGETGELFF. CDR3 nucleotide sequence: TGTGCCAGCAGCCCCTGGGTAGGGGAGACCGGGGAGCTGTTTTTT. The chain has TRBV5-4 and TRBJ2-2; possibly TRBD1 or TRBD2 for D (5 bases each). The V end lost 4 bases, the J end lost 5 bases, and 15 bases lay between the germline ends. The germline gives CDR1 SGHNT, CDR2 YYREEE (reference sequence). This CDR3 has 15 residues.

Only one count was recorded for this clone. The chain links TRBV18 to TRBJ2-2; D is possibly TRBD1 (5 bases). The CDR3 runs 14 residues. In germline, CDR1 is KGHSH, CDR2 LQKENI. Trimming shortened V by 5 bases and J by 4 bases, and 11 bases separated the two germline ends. The CDR3 DNA reads TGTGCCAGCTCATCCTCGCAGGGCACCGGGGAGCTGTTTTTT. As protein: CASSSSQGTGELFF.

This clone was recorded once. This chain uses TRBV18 with TRBJ2-2; 8 bases match TRBD1. CDR1 and CDR2 (germline): KGHSH, LQKENI. This CDR3 is built from 14 residues. The V and J ends lost 3 bases and 3 bases, in that order; junction bases with no gene match: 0. The CDR3 here is CASSPDRDTGELFF. CDR3 bases: TGTGCCAGCTCACCGGACAGGGACACCGGGGAGCTGTTTTTT.

This chain connects TRBV18 to TRBJ2-7; no reliable D call. The length of the CDR3 is 13 residues. The germline V gene has CDR1 KGHSH and CDR2 LQKENI. Trimming cost V 2 bases and J 6 bases, with 11 bases left between them. CDR3 coding DNA: TGTGCCAGCTCACCAAATGCTGGCGGCGAGCAGTACTTC. This gives the protein CASSPNAGGEQYF.

This clone was picked up many times. The V gene is TRBV5-1, the J gene TRBJ1-5, with 7 bases fitting TRBD1. This CDR3 is built from 15 residues. With V trimmed by 0 bases and J by 4 bases, 4 bases remained unmatched. Germline V lookup: CDR1 SGHRS, CDR2 YFSETQ. For the CDR3, the DNA is TGCGCCAGCAGCTTGGGGGGACAGACGAATCAGCCCCAGCATTTT. Residues: CASSLGGQTNQPQHF.

CDR3 nucleotide sequence: TGTGCCAGCAGTCCGGGACACCTCTATGGCTACACCTTC. It is translated as CASSPGHLYGYTF. The V gene is TRBV6-1, the J gene TRBJ1-2; D might be TRBD1 (6 bases). The CDR3 runs 13 residues. V was pared by 5 bases and J by 4 bases, with 11 bases between. Germline assignment: CDR1 MNHNS and CDR2 SASEGT.

DNA of the CDR3: TGTGCCAGCAGCTTCTTGGCTATTGAGCAGTTCTTC. It yields the protein CASSFLAIEQFF. The gene calls are TRBV7-2 and TRBJ2-1, with D unresolved. Germline CDR1 SGHTA, CDR2 FQGNSA. The CDR3 is 12 amino acids. Trimming removed 3 bases from V and 9 bases from J, with 9 bases in between.

J is TRBJ2-5 and V is TRBV7-8; 8 bases align to TRBD2. Looked up from germline, CDR1 is SGHVS and CDR2 is FQNEAQ. The CDR3 has 14 amino acids. Trimming cost V 7 bases and J 0 bases; bases outside gene matches: 4. CDR3 sequence: CASTSGRHQETQYF. The DNA of the CDR3 is TGTGCCAGCACCAGCGGGAGACACCAAGAGACCCAGTACTTC.

This rearrangement joins TRBV6-5 to TRBJ2-7; tentatively, D is TRBD2 (5 bases). The V gene's germline CDR1 is MNHEY and CDR2 SVGAGI. CDR3 length equals 13 residues. V was cut by 2 bases and J by 3 bases, with 8 bases left in between. CDR3 DNA sequence: TGTGCCAGCAGTTACCGGGGAGTCTACGAGCAGTACTTC. This translates into CASSYRGVYEQYF.

The J gene is TRBJ1-2, the V gene TRBV9; no definite D call. The germline gives CDR1 SGDLS, CDR2 YYNGEE. V was trimmed by 3 bases and J by 4 bases, leaving 13 bases between them. The CDR3 is made up of 14 amino acids. The CDR3 region is CASSAATVGYGYTF. In nucleotides, the CDR3 is TGTGCCAGCAGCGCCGCAACGGTGGGCTATGGCTACACCTTC.

A note on this clone: Other DNA sequences in this sample translate to the same CDR3. The chain uses TRBV7-9 and TRBJ2-2; unclear D gene. V lost 5 bases to trimming and J lost 4 bases, with 8 bases between them. The CDR3 runs 13 residues. The germline V gene has CDR1 SEHNR and CDR2 FQNEAQ (reference sequence). CDR3 protein: CASSPVGTGELFF. CDR3 sequence (DNA): TGTGCCAGCAGCCCGGTAGGCACCGGGGAGCTGTTTTTT.

The V and J genes are TRBV11-3 and TRBJ2-1; D unclear. Germline V gene sequence: CDR1 SGHNT, CDR2 YENEEA. The ends were cut back, 4 bases at V and 6 bases at J, with 7 bases in the middle. The CDR3 is made up of 12 amino acids. The CDR3: CASSSVVNEQFF. For the CDR3, the DNA is TGTGCCAGCAGCTCTGTAGTCAATGAGCAGTTCTTC.

The chain combines TRBV10-3 with TRBJ1-1, with 8 positions matching TRBD1. Germline-derived CDR1 and CDR2 are ENHRY and SYGVKD. The CDR3 spans 12 residues. V was clipped by 4 bases and J by 9 bases; unmatched bases: 4. The CDR3 DNA sequence: TGTGCCATCAGTGTAGGACAGGGACAAGCTTTCTTT. Encoded protein: CAISVGQGQAFF.

This chain uses TRBV10-2 with TRBJ1-2, with D hard to call. V lost 6 bases, J lost 4 bases, and 12 bases lay in between. This CDR3 has 13 amino acids. CDR1 and CDR2 (germline): WSHSY, SAAADI. DNA for the CDR3: TGCGCCAGCAGAGTTAGAGATTCCTATGGCTACACCTTC. This sequence encodes CASRVRDSYGYTF.

J is TRBJ2-7 and V is TRBV5-1; 7 positions agree with TRBD1. From germline, CDR1 is SGHRS and CDR2 YFSETQ. CDR3 length: 14 residues. Trimming at V came to 0 bases and at J to 6 bases, leaving 6 bases not matched to a gene. The CDR3 is CASSLGDSRLEQYF. CDR3 sequence (DNA): TGCGCCAGCAGCTTGGGGGACAGCCGACTCGAGCAGTACTTC.

The CDR3 sequence: CASSPGGSGRAFEQFF. DNA of the CDR3: TGCGCCAGCAGCCCCGGAGGTAGCGGGAGGGCCTTTGAGCAGTTCTTC. This rearrangement joins TRBV5-1 to TRBJ2-1, with 11 positions matching TRBD2. Germline-derived CDR1 and CDR2 are SGHRS and YFSETQ. This CDR3 is 16 amino acids long. The V segment lost 4 bases and the J segment 9 bases; nucleotides outside the gene matches: 12.

This clone was picked up a small number of times. J is TRBJ2-5 and V is TRBV5-4; D may be TRBD2 (5 bases). V was shortened by 0 bases and J by 9 bases, with 24 bases between the two germline ends. The germline gives CDR1 SGHNT, CDR2 YYREEE (reference sequence). The CDR3 length is 17 residues. The DNA for the CDR3 is TGTGCCAGCAGCTTGGAAGCGGCCCCTGCCTTACAAGCGGCCCAGTACTTC. Protein sequence: CASSLEAAPALQAAQYF.